These 15 T cell receptor beta chains originate from one sample sequenced in a study of T cell responses to AZD1222 COVID-19 vaccine. Profiled with immunoSEQ multiplex PCR; TCRdb holds only in-frame clones, not every one. This table has about 92,000 clones, roughly 88% appearing once. Sample: peripheral blood, taken on day 0 of AZD1222 vaccination. The receptors come from an adult in good health.

The J gene is TRBJ2-5, the V gene TRBV6-6, with TRBD2 as a possible D gene (7 bases). V was pared by 7 bases and J by 1 base, with 16 bases between. The CDR3 extends over 15 amino acids. Germline V gives CDR1 MNHNY, CDR2 SVGAGI (reference sequence). In DNA, the CDR3 is TGTGCCAGCACCACATCCCGGGGGGCCCAAGAGACCCAGTACTTC. Its protein product is CASTTSRGAQETQYF.

The chain links TRBV5-1 to TRBJ2-2; TRBD2 aligns across 8 bases. The V and J ends lost 4 bases and 6 bases, in that order; junction bases with no gene match: 11. Germline CDR1 SGHRS, CDR2 YFSETQ. The CDR3 loop spans 16 amino acids. CDR3 protein: CASSVGGLGRSGELFF. For the CDR3, the DNA is TGCGCCAGCAGCGTGGGGGGACTAGGCCGGTCCGGGGAGCTGTTTTTT. Combining the CDR3 with reference TRBV5-1 and TRBJ2-2 gives the whole variable domain KAGVTQTPRYLIKTRGQQVTLSCSPISGHRSVSWYQQTPGQGLQFLFEYFSETQRNKGNFPGRFSGRQFSNSRSEMNVSTLELGDSALYLCASSVGGLGRSGELFFGEGSRLTVL.

The rearrangement links TRBV7-9 to TRBJ2-5, with 9 nucleotides matching TRBD1. The CDR3 has 14 residues. J lost 5 bases, V lost 3 bases, and 4 bases had no gene match. Germline V gene sequence: CDR1 SEHNR, CDR2 FQNEAQ (reference sequence). The CDR3: CASSFRTGAETQYF. The CDR3 coding sequence is TGTGCCAGCAGCTTCCGGACAGGGGCTGAGACCCAGTACTTC. Full variable domain (rest looked up from reference TRBV7-9 and TRBJ2-5): DTGVSQNPRHKITKRGQNVTFRCDPISEHNRLYWYRQTLGQGPEFLTYFQNEAQLEKSRLLSDRFSAERPKGSFSTLEIQRTEQGDSAMYLCASSFRTGAETQYFGPGTRLLVL.

The gene calls are TRBV6-6 and TRBJ1-2, with 7 positions matching TRBD1. This CDR3 comprises 15 residues. Germline V gene lookup returns CDR1 MNHNY and CDR2 SVGAGI (reference sequence). Trimming took 0 bases from V and 10 from J; bases not matched to a gene: 11. The CDR3, as DNA: TGTGCCAGCAGTTACTCAAGCCGGGACAGCCCAATCTACACCTTC. Translating gives CASSYSSRDSPIYTF.

The gene calls are TRBV14 and TRBJ1-1; D possibly corresponds to TRBD1 (6 bases). The CDR3 is 15 residues long. Germline CDR1 SGHDN, CDR2 FVKESK. V was pared by 4 bases and J by 4 bases, with 16 bases between. CDR3 bases: TGTGCCAGCAGCCGCCCTTCCAGGGGCCCCACTGAAGCTTTCTTT. It translates to CASSRPSRGPTEAFF.

The genes are TRBV5-4 and TRBJ1-2, with 9 bases identical to TRBD1. Germline V lookup: CDR1 SGHNT, CDR2 YYREEE (reference sequence). The J segment lost 7 bases and the V segment lost 4 bases, leaving 14 bases of the junction unmatched. CDR3 size: 16 residues. CDR3: CASSGTGQGGLSGYTF. In DNA, the CDR3 is TGTGCCAGCAGCGGGACAGGGCAAGGAGGGTTAAGTGGCTACACCTTC. Supplemented by reference TRBV5-4 and TRBJ1-2, the full variable domain reads ETGVTQSPTHLIKTRGQQVTLRCSSQSGHNTVSWYQQALGQGPQFIFQYYREEENGRGNFPPRFSGLQFPNYSSELNVNALELDDSALYLCASSGTGQGGLSGYTFGSGTRLTVV.

The genes are TRBV5-8 and TRBJ2-5; D is uncertain. Trimming cost V 0 bases and J 2 bases, with 2 bases left between them. Germline V gives CDR1 SGHTS, CDR2 YDEGEE. CDR3 length equals 12 residues. The CDR3 DNA sequence: TGTGCCAGCAGCTTGGCTCAAGAGACCCAGTACTTC. Its protein product is CASSLAQETQYF.

The chain recombines TRBV4-3 with TRBJ1-2; D remains unclear. The V gene's germline CDR1 is LGHNA and CDR2 YSLEER. CDR3 length: 14 residues. Trimming removed 0 bases from V and 4 bases from J, with 9 bases in between. The CDR3 nucleotides read TGCGCCAGCAGCCAAGAATCCGGGCGCTATGGCTACACCTTC. Protein product: CASSQESGRYGYTF.

The chain has TRBV11-1 and TRBJ1-1; D not certain. Germline CDR1 reads SGHAT; CDR2 reads FQDESV (reference sequence). The CDR3 is 13 amino acids. Trimming cost V 5 bases and J 4 bases, with 11 bases left between them. For the CDR3, the DNA is TGTGCCAGCAGCCTAGGTTCGGGCACTGAAGCTTTCTTT. Translated: CASSLGSGTEAFF.

The chain employs TRBV10-2 and TRBJ1-1; D perhaps matches TRBD1 (5 bases). CDR3 length: 13 amino acids. V lost 6 bases to trimming and J lost 0 bases, with 8 bases between them. In germline, CDR1 is WSHSY, CDR2 SAAADI. The CDR3 DNA follows: TGCGCCAGCAGACAGGTGATGAACACTGAAGCTTTCTTT. This sequence encodes CASRQVMNTEAFF.

The chain is built from TRBV5-4 and TRBJ2-2, with 9 nucleotides matching TRBD1. Germline V gene data show CDR1 as SGHNT and CDR2 as YYREEE (reference sequence). V lost 3 bases to trimming and J lost 6 bases; unmatched junction nucleotides: 6. The CDR3 is 15 residues long. In nucleotides, the CDR3 is TGTGCCAGCAGCTACACAGGGGGCAGGGCCGGGGAGCTGTTTTTT. Protein sequence: CASSYTGGRAGELFF. The whole variable domain, remainder taken from reference TRBV5-4 and TRBJ2-2, is ETGVTQSPTHLIKTRGQQVTLRCSSQSGHNTVSWYQQALGQGPQFIFQYYREEENGRGNFPPRFSGLQFPNYSSELNVNALELDDSALYLCASSYTGGRAGELFFGEGSRLTVL.

This clone was seen only once. The chain has TRBV28 and TRBJ1-2, with TRBD1 as a possible D gene (5 bases). V was trimmed by 6 bases and J by 8 bases, leaving 13 bases between them. The CDR3 spans 12 residues. Germline V gene sequence: CDR1 MDHEN, CDR2 SYDVKM. For the CDR3, the DNA is TGTGCCAGCAGCCCATCGGGGCGGGGCTACACCTTC. This codes for CASSPSGRGYTF.

The CDR3 DNA reads as TGTGCCAGCAGTTACTCATCCAGGTTCGAGCAGTACTTC. Protein: CASSYSSRFEQYF. The V gene is TRBV6-5, the J gene TRBJ2-7, with D uncertain. Trimming took 0 bases from V and 6 from J, leaving 9 bases between them. The CDR3 has 13 residues. CDR1 is MNHEY, CDR2 SVGAGI, per germline.

The rearrangement uses TRBV25-1 and TRBJ2-3; a possible D gene is TRBD1 (6 bases). Germline V gives CDR1 MGHDK, CDR2 SYGVNS. The CDR3 covers 14 residues. V lost 5 bases and J 2 bases, leaving 11 bases between the germline ends. The CDR3 reads CASSKTGPTDTQYF. The DNA for the CDR3 is TGTGCCAGCAGTAAGACAGGACCCACAGATACGCAGTATTTT.

This chain joins TRBV20-1 and TRBJ1-5; D remains unclear. The CDR3 extends over 12 amino acids. The V gene's germline CDR1 is DFQATT and CDR2 SNEGSKA (reference sequence). V was shortened by 3 bases and J by 4 bases, with 7 bases between the two germline ends. The DNA for the CDR3 is TGCAGTGCTAGTCGACCGAATCAGCCCCAGCATTTT. The encoded protein is CSASRPNQPQHF.